The sequence of this T cell receptor beta chain was determined in a study of blood T cell repertoires in COVID-19. On the study more broadly: T cells, B-cell-depleted T cells, or PBMCs provided the cDNA or gDNA that served as material.

Per the germline V gene, CDR1 is KGHSH and CDR2 is LQKENI. The CDR3 length is 16 residues. J was trimmed by 4 bases and V by 3 bases; bases with no gene match: 8. Clones were sequenced by immunoSEQ multiplex PCR, and TCRdb holds only the in-frame ones, with some missing. The data contain around 240,000 clones, roughly 85% of them singletons. This TCR derives from a man aged 35 to 55 with acute or convalescent COVID-19. The rearrangement uses TRBV18 and TRBJ1-4; the match to TRBD1 covers 7 bases. The sequenced sample consisted of peripheral blood. The CDR3 DNA reads TGTGCCAGCTCACCCGCGACAGGGTCCGGTAATGAAAAACTGTTTTTT. Encoded protein: CASSPATGSGNEKLFF.